This TCR beta chain emerged from a study of shared clonotypes between healthy human individuals. V was clipped by 3 bases and J by 4 bases; unmatched bases: 12. The CDR3 is 16 amino acids. From germline, CDR1 is LNHDA and CDR2 SQIVND (reference sequence). Deep was the level used in running the assay. The unsorted PBMC replicate PCRs were performed with approximately 0.3 ug DNA, approximately 27,000 T cell genomes. Clones were sequenced by immunoSEQ multiplex PCR, and TCRdb holds only the in-frame ones, with some missing. In the table there are around 430,000 clones, roughly 77% of which are singletons.

The sample taken for sequencing was PBMCs. V gene TRBV19 combines with J gene TRBJ2-7, with 7 bases matching TRBD2. The receptor was derived from a middle-aged woman in good health. Some clones in this sample may be carry-over from other donors' samples. CDR3 coding DNA: TGTGCCAGTAGTATCGCGGGGGACGGGGATAGGTACGAGCAGTACTTC. It codes for CASSIAGDGDRYEQYF. Full variable domain (remainder filled in from reference TRBV19 and TRBJ2-7): DGGITQSPKYLFRKEGQNVTLSCEQNLNHDAMYWYRQDPGQGLRLIYYSQIVNDFQKGDIAEGYSVSREKKESFPLTVTSAQKNPTAFYLCASSIAGDGDRYEQYFGPGTRLTVT.